This TCR beta chain was recovered during a study of T cell clonotyping in hematopoietic cell transplantation. Study context: Pretransplant recipient samples were taken after cytoreduction. Study-wide results and caveats: CD4 and CD8 repertoire contributions could not be separated without sorting. After transplant, recipient diversity fell while pathologically expanded clonotypes grew through day 180. Higher Inverse Simpson Index values in graft donor and pretransplant recipient predicted broader posttransplant TCR diversity.

The CDR3 length is 15 residues. Looked up from germline, CDR1 is MNHEY and CDR2 is SMNVEV (reference sequence). Losses at the gene ends were 5 bases for V and 1 base for J; bases not matched to a gene: 5. Measured with immunoSEQ multiplex PCR; TCRdb has only the in-frame clones, and not every one. Of some 19,000 clones in the sample, roughly 80% were seen once. A remark on this clone: Its antigen is unidentified.

As for time point: recipient sample about 28 days before transplant, after cytoreduction. This sequence originates from a man between 60 and 75 years old with acute myeloid leukemia. Some clones in this sample may be carry-over from other donors' samples. Sequenced here: peripheral blood mononuclear cells, sampled before stem cell transplant. The chain couples TRBV27 to TRBJ1-1, with TRBD1 matching over 9 bases. Here the CDR3 reads CASSPGTGWNTEAFF. The CDR3 DNA is TGTGCCAGCAGTCCTGGGACAGGGTGGAACACTGAAGCTTTCTTT.